What follows are 13 T cell receptor beta chains derived from one specimen sequenced in a study of CD4+ T cells in melanoma. Profiling relied on immunoSEQ multiplex PCR, and the TCRdb table lists in-frame clones only, not all of them. The sample yields approximately 47,000 clones, 85% to 90% seen once. Sequenced: peripheral blood. Receptor source: a human donor with melanoma.

The chain links TRBV10-3 to TRBJ2-5; D is unclear. The CDR3 has 13 residues. Per the germline V gene, CDR1 is ENHRY and CDR2 is SYGVKD. V lost 4 bases to trimming and J lost 2 bases, with 8 bases between them. The CDR3 sequence: CAISAATQETQYF. CDR3 DNA sequence: TGTGCCATCAGTGCTGCCACACAAGAGACCCAGTACTTC.

The chain couples TRBV13 to TRBJ2-3; D might be TRBD2 (7 bases). Germline CDR1 reads PRHDT; CDR2 reads FYEKMQ (reference sequence). The CDR3 loop spans 14 amino acids. V was clipped by 5 bases and J by 4 bases, with 13 bases between them. The CDR3 protein is CASSQGRGSDTQYF. The CDR3, as DNA: TGTGCCAGCAGCCAGGGGCGGGGGTCAGATACGCAGTATTTT.

This clone was found a few times. The chain has TRBV5-1 and TRBJ2-5, with TRBD1 identical over 7 bases. CDR1 SGHRS and CDR2 YFSETQ come from the germline V gene. CDR3 size: 15 residues. The junction had 7 bases not matched to a gene; V was cut back by 4 bases and J by 1 base. The CDR3 spells CASSEPTGSQETQYF. In nucleotides, the CDR3 is TGCGCCAGCAGCGAGCCGACAGGGTCCCAAGAGACCCAGTACTTC.

This clone was seen just once. V usage is TRBV30 and J usage is TRBJ2-7, with 7 nucleotides matching TRBD1. Unmatched junction bases numbered 7, after V lost 2 bases and J lost 3 bases. The CDR3 totals 14 residues. The germline gives CDR1 GTSNPN, CDR2 SVGIG (reference sequence). Here the CDR3 DNA reads TGTGCCTGGAGTAAGGGGAACAGGGGCTACGAGCAGTACTTC. It specifies CAWSKGNRGYEQYF.

V gene TRBV11-3 combines with J gene TRBJ2-3; D ambiguous. V was cut by 5 bases and J by 1 base, with 16 bases left in between. Germline assignment: CDR1 SGHNT and CDR2 YENEEA. There are 16 residues in the CDR3. The DNA for the CDR3 is TGTGCCAGCAGCCCCCGGACGGCTCAGGGCACAGATACGCAGTATTTT. As protein: CASSPRTAQGTDTQYF.

The J gene is TRBJ2-1, the V gene TRBV10-3; D remains unclear. V lost 5 bases and J 0 bases, leaving 14 bases between the germline ends. The CDR3 is 16 amino acids. Germline CDR1 is ENHRY and CDR2 is SYGVKD. CDR3 sequence (DNA): TGTGCCATCAGTTTTTCCGACCTCAGCTCCTACAATGAGCAGTTCTTC. Translation gives CAISFSDLSSYNEQFF.

This chain joins TRBV9 and TRBJ2-1; 11 bases fit TRBD2. V shed 2 bases, J shed 7 bases, and the junction held 5 bases outside the gene matches. The V gene's germline CDR1 is SGDLS and CDR2 YYNGEE. The CDR3 runs 15 residues. The CDR3 coding sequence is TGTGCCAGCAGCGTCACTAGCGGGGGCGGAAATGAGCAGTTCTTC. This gives the protein CASSVTSGGGNEQFF.

The chain couples TRBV28 to TRBJ2-7; D could derive from TRBD1 or TRBD2 (5 bases each). Germline CDR1 is MDHEN and CDR2 is SYDVKM. This CDR3 comprises 15 residues. V dropped 3 bases and J dropped 6 bases, with 18 bases sitting between them. The CDR3 sequence: CASSFGGARAREQYF. DNA for the CDR3: TGTGCCAGCAGTTTTGGGGGAGCGCGGGCCCGCGAGCAGTACTTC. Filled out from reference TRBV28 and TRBJ2-7, the complete variable domain reads DVKVTQSSRYLVKRTGEKVFLECVQDMDHENMFWYRQDPGLGLRLIYFSYDVKMKEKGDIPEGYSVSREKKERFSLILESASTNQTSMYLCASSFGGARAREQYFGPGTRLTVT.

The chain employs TRBV30 and TRBJ1-1; 7 bases map to TRBD1. With V trimmed by 1 base and J by 8 bases, 7 bases remained unmatched. CDR1 is GTSNPN, CDR2 SVGIG, per germline (reference sequence). This CDR3 is built from 13 residues. The CDR3 nucleotides are TGTGCCTGGAGTGCCGGGTTACAGGGGGAAGCTTTCTTT. Amino acids: CAWSAGLQGEAFF.

The chain is built from TRBV30 and TRBJ1-1, with TRBD1 matching over 8 bases. V gave up 7 bases and J gave up 7 bases; unmatched junction bases: 5. The CDR3 consists of 11 residues. Germline values: CDR1 GTSNPN, CDR2 SVGIG (reference sequence). The CDR3 DNA follows: TGTGCCTCGGAAACAGGGGGTGAAGCTTTCTTT. This sequence encodes CASETGGEAFF.

The chain recombines TRBV19 with TRBJ2-3, with TRBD2 matching over 7 bases. The ends lost 1 base at V and 2 bases at J; junction bases unmatched: 6. The CDR3 consists of 16 residues. Germline lookup yields CDR1 LNHDA and CDR2 SQIVND (reference sequence). CDR3 sequence: CASSIVGGFTTDTQYF. The DNA of the CDR3 is TGTGCCAGTAGTATAGTCGGGGGGTTCACCACAGATACGCAGTATTTT. Looking up the rest from reference TRBV19 and TRBJ2-3 gives the full variable domain: DGGITQSPKYLFRKEGQNVTLSCEQNLNHDAMYWYRQDPGQGLRLIYYSQIVNDFQKGDIAEGYSVSREKKESFPLTVTSAQKNPTAFYLCASSIVGGFTTDTQYFGPGTRLTVL.

V and J are TRBV29-1 and TRBJ1-2, with D maybe TRBD1 (5 bases). The germline V gene has CDR1 SQVTM and CDR2 ANQGSEA. V was cut by 4 bases and J by 7 bases, with 13 bases left in between. This CDR3 spans 12 amino acids. The CDR3 here is CSVGRGRIGYTF. In DNA form, the CDR3 reads TGCAGCGTTGGCCGGGGCAGGATTGGCTACACCTTC.

The chain recombines TRBV25-1 with TRBJ1-2; no clear D. This CDR3 has 11 amino acids. V lost 9 bases and J lost 8, with 13 bases in between. Germline CDR1 reads MGHDK; CDR2 reads SYGVNS. The CDR3 spells CASGQVGGYTF. CDR3 DNA: TGTGCCAGTGGGCAGGTGGGCGGCTACACCTTC.